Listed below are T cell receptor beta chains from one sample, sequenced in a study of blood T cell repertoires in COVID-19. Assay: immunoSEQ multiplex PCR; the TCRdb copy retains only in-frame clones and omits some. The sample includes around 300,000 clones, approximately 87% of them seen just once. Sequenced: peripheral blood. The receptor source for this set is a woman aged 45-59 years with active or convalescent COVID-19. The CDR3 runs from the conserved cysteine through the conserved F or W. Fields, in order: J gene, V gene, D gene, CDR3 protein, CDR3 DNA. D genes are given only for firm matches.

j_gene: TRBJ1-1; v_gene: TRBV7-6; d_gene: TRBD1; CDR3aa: CASSLMQGASPGTEAFF; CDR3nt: TGTGCCAGCAGCTTAATGCAGGGGGCAAGCCCAGGCACTGAAGCTTTCTTT
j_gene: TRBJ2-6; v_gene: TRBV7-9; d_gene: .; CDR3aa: CASSRSGANVLTF; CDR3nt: TGTGCCAGCAGCCGTTCTGGGGCCAACGTCCTGACTTTC
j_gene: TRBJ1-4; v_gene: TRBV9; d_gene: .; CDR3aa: CASSPRDPGGEKLFF; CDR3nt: TGTGCCAGCAGCCCAAGAGATCCGGGGGGAGAAAAACTGTTTTTT
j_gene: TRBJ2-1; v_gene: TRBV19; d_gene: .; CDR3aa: CASSGRTPTSYNEQFF; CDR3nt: TGTGCCAGTAGTGGACGGACACCAACCTCCTACAATGAGCAGTTCTTC
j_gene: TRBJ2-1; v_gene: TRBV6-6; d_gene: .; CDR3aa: CASSPGLWSSYNEQFF; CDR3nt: TGTGCCAGCAGTCCTGGACTGTGGAGCTCCTACAATGAGCAGTTCTTC
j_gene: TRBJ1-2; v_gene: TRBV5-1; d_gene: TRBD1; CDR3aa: CASSPLQGAGGYTF; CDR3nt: TGCGCCAGCAGCCCCTTACAGGGGGCAGGGGGCTACACCTTC
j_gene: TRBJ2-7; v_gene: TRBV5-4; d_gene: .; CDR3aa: CASSPPTGERHEQYF; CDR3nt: TGTGCCAGCAGCCCCCCAACGGGGGAGAGACACGAGCAGTACTTC
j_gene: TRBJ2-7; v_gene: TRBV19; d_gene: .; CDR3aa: CASSENRNSYEQYF; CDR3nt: TGTGCCAGTAGCGAGAACAGGAACTCCTACGAGCAGTACTTC
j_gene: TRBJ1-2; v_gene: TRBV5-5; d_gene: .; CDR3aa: CASTEQGTRNYGYTF; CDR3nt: TGTGCCAGCACCGAACAGGGAACTCGTAACTATGGCTACACCTTC
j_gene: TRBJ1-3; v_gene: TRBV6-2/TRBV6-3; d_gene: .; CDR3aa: CASSRDFSGNTIYF; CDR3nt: TGTGCCAGCAGTCGGGATTTCTCTGGAAACACCATATATTTT
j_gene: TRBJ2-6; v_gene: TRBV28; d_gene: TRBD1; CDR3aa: CASSSSSTGTGANVLTF; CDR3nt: TGTGCCAGCAGTTCCTCCTCGACAGGGACCGGGGCCAACGTCCTGACTTTC